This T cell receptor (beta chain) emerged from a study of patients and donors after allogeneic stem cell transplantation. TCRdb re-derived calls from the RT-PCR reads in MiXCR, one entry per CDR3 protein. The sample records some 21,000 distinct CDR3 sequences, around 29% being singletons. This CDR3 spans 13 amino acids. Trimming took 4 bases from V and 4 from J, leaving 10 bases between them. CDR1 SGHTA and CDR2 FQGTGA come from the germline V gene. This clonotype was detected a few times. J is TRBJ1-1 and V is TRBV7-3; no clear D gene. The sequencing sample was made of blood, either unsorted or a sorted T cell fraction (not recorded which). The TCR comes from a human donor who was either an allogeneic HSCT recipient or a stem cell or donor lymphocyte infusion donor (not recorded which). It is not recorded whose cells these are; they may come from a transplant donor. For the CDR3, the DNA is TGTGCCAGCAGCTCAGCCCATGGCACTGAAGCTTTCTTT. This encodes CASSSAHGTEAFF.